This T cell receptor (beta chain) emerged from a study of OX40 agonist ivuxolimab in advanced cancers. Describing the broader study: Ivuxolimab was an agonistic, fully human IgG2 monoclonal antibody directed against OX40 (CD134), a costimulatory receptor. Prior anti-PD-1, anti-PD-L1 or anti-CTLA-4 therapy was permitted, and 35% to 40% of dose-escalation patients had received checkpoint inhibitors. The paper covers the monotherapy dose-escalation part of the phase I ivuxolimab trial, which included N = 52 patients. Among the roughly 52 dose-escalation patients, around 19 had hepatocellular carcinoma, roughly 15 melanoma, 9 renal cell carcinoma and 9 head and neck cancer. Partial responses occurred in three dose-escalation patients: two with cutaneous melanoma and one with hepatocellular carcinoma. A male proportion of 70% to 90% and a mean age of 60 years, ranging from 23 to 79, were recorded for the dose-escalation cohort. Intravenous ivuxolimab was administered to patients every 2 weeks at six dose levels: 0.01, 0.1, 0.3, 1.5, 3 and 10 mg/kg. Peripheral TCRbeta sequencing aimed to test whether ivuxolimab altered TCR sequence diversity and caused clonal T-cell expansion.

The CDR3 measures 14 amino acids from cysteine to phenylalanine. The kept DNA is CDR3 alone, 42 bases in frame from the first base. The germline V gene (reference sequence) yields MNHEY for CDR1 and SMNVEV for CDR2. V loses 4 bases at its end and J loses 10 bases; junction bases beyond the gene matches: 7. To sequence the TCRbeta CDR3 region, genomic DNA was isolated from the sorted cells. TCRbeta CDR3 regions were sequenced using the immunoSEQ Assay. The immuneACCESS repertoire file appears here via TCRdb, limited to in-frame rearrangements. These files lack a portion of the clones; in checked studies, under half of the deficit traces to unresolved V genes, and the cause of the others is not known. Present in this sample are 58,000 or so clones, roughly nine tenths of which were seen just once. Of the sample, around 13% falls within the top ten clones. Of note for this clone: It has no known antigen specificity. Per-base quality was not reported, and no clone a single base away is much larger than it.

Patients with autoimmune disease history or receiving systemic immunosuppression were excluded from the trial. Peripheral blood for TCR sequencing was drawn from every dose cohort at baseline, at cycle 4 day 1 and at cycle 7 day 1. Samples were obtained from an open-label, multicenter, first-in-human phase I dose-escalation trial of ivuxolimab. Adults with locally advanced or metastatic melanoma, renal cell, hepatocellular, or head and neck squamous cell carcinoma were enrolled in the trial. CD4+ and CD8+ T cells were sorted separately from peripheral blood before TCR sequencing. Broad study findings and their caveats: At doses of 0.1 to 3.0 mg/kg, clonal expansion of both CD4+ and CD8+ T cells in blood was seen between baseline and week 6. Low levels of normalized T-cell clonal expansion were also seen in some patients who did not respond. Partial responders in the 0.1-3.0 mg/kg groups had among the lowest normalized peripheral clonal expansion, especially among CD8+ T cells. Which antigens the clonally expanded peripheral T cells were specific for was not determined. After ivuxolimab, expanded clones were on average more numerous among CD8+ T cells than among CD4+ T cells.

The clonotype was recovered from an adult with an advanced solid tumor such as melanoma, head and neck, liver or kidney cancer. Sequencing used CD4+ or CD8+ T cells sorted from blood, obtained in a trial of the OX40 agonist ivuxolimab. This chain joins TRBV27 to TRBJ1-6; TRBD1 lines up with 7 middle nucleotides. In nucleotide form, the sequence is TGTGCCAGCAGTTCCTCCGGGGACAGATCACCCCTCCACTTT. Translated, this is CASSSSGDRSPLHF.